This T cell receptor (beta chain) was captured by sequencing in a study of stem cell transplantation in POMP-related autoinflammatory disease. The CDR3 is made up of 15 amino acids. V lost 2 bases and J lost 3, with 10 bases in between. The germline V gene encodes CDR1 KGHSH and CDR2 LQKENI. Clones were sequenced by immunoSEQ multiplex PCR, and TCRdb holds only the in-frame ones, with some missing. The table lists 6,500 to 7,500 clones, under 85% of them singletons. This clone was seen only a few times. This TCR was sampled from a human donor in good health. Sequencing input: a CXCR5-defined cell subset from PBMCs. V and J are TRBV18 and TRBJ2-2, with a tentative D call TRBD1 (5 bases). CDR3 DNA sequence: TGTGCCAGCTCACCAGGGGCCGGAGACACCGGGGAGCTGTTTTTT. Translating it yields CASSPGAGDTGELFF.